Below, one T cell receptor beta chain is given with its context. Antigen: not known. CDR1 is SGHRS, CDR2 YFSETQ, per germline. There are 15 residues in the CDR3. With V trimmed by 2 bases and J by 5 bases, 7 bases remained unmatched. The sample originates from a study of T cell responses to AZD1222 COVID-19 vaccine. Broader study findings: Nearly half of spike-specific TCRs reportedly target unmutated variant regions.

Method: immunoSEQ multiplex PCR; TCRdb's copy keeps in-frame clones and lacks some. The sample lists roughly 150,000 clones; nearly 95% were seen once. The sequences come from peripheral blood, collected on day 0 of AZD1222 vaccination. The TCR originated in an adult in good health. This sequence joins TRBV5-1 and TRBJ2-7; 10 bases agree with TRBD2. The CDR3 region is CASSLSGGGVHEQYF. The CDR3 DNA sequence: TGCGCCAGCAGCTTAAGCGGGGGGGGCGTTCACGAGCAGTACTTC.